The clone carrying this TCR beta chain occurred many times. Its antigen is unknown. Sequencing ends 3 residues short of the CDR3 end; the germline J gene provides the rest. This CDR3 spans 13 amino acids. Germline CDR1 is SGHTA and CDR2 is FQGNSA. The V and J ends lost 4 bases and 5 bases respectively, with 11 bases between them. The data were taken from a study of T cell clonality in common variable immunodeficiency. Both groups were predominantly of Caucasian heritage. Study-wide points: Authors noted CVID clonality's cause needs subpopulation repertoire sequencing. Fewer deletions and N-nucleotide insertions were reportedly seen in common variable immunodeficiency TCR beta sequences.

Clones were read by immunoSEQ multiplex PCR, and TCRdb kept only the in-frame ones, dropping some. The sample was found to contain about 23,000 clones, and every one recurs. The source material was peripheral blood mononuclear cells. This sequence originates from a human donor with common variable immunodeficiency. The rearrangement links TRBV7-2 to TRBJ2-5; D assignment may be TRBD1 or TRBD2 (5 bases each). The CDR3 region is CASSSEGFETQYF. CDR3 bases read: TGTGCCAGCAGCTCCGAGGGGTTCGAGACC.